Sequencing of this T cell receptor beta chain was carried out in a study of blood T cell repertoires in COVID-19. Generated by immunoSEQ multiplex PCR, the TCRdb table keeps only in-frame clones and is missing some. The data contain 200,000 to 250,000 clones, under 90% of them singletons. Germline V gene lookup returns CDR1 MNHEY and CDR2 SMNVEV (reference sequence). The CDR3 runs to 12 residues. Between the trimmed V and J ends, which lost 5 bases and 4 bases, there was a span of 8 bases. Sequenced input: PBMCs or T cells enriched from blood (not recorded which). The receptor was isolated from a woman aged 55-69 years who had recovered from COVID-19. This chain uses TRBV27 with TRBJ1-1; possibly TRBD1 for D (5 bases). CDR3 amino acids: CASSPGFTEAFF. CDR3 nucleotide sequence: TGTGCCAGCAGTCCAGGGTTCACTGAAGCTTTCTTT.